The entry below gives a single T cell receptor beta chain sequence along with its context. No antigen is known for it. Base qualities are missing; no much larger clone stands one base away. The sample originates from a study of T cells after posttransplantation cyclophosphamide (dated by TCRdb to 2016 to 2017). With regard to the full study: Using TRB sequencing, the study followed how the T cell repertoire reconstituted after myeloablative bone marrow transplantation in which posttransplantation cyclophosphamide served as GVHD prophylaxis. Samples from some 32 PTCy-treated patients and about 17 related bone marrow donors of those patients were subjected to antigen receptor sequencing. TRB sequencing was performed on blood from all 35 or so PTCy patients with 1-year posttransplant specimens. In 3 patients, up to about 3 additional blood samples taken between 2 and 5.2 years after transplant also underwent TRB sequencing, as did pretransplant blood from 4 patients. TRA and TRB clonality were tightly correlated in several samples, so subsequent TCR analyses focused on TRB only. Public TRB sequences were checked against a database of over 3,600 sequences associated with responses to pathogens, tumor antigens, self-antigens and alloantigens.

Genomic DNA was the input for TRB sequencing, which was run either with the immunoSEQ assay at survey resolution or with the hsTCRB kit. On the authors' methods: Initial read processing used immunoSEQ software, and repertoire analyses used the LymphoSeq R package. Clonality was calculated as 1 minus normalized Shannon entropy, and the Gini coefficient was also calculated for each TRB dataset. To infer phenotypes in unsorted samples, TRB sequences from sorted subsets of the recipient or donor were mapped onto unsorted samples from the same recipient. TCRdb holds this immuneACCESS table with in-frame rearrangements only. Some clones are missing; in checked studies, unresolved V genes explain under half, and the rest has no known cause. D and trimming were read from the DNA, whereas the V and J calls and clone size are those reported in that table. This sample has 23,000 or so clones in its table, and roughly 98% of those were observed once. The ten biggest clones cover approximately 0.15% of the sample.

General findings and caveats noted by the study authors: Donor-recipient similarity was low at 1-2 months but increased during the first year, and donor CD8+ memory clones often dominated later blood repertoires. The TRB repertoires of T cells infiltrating skin or GI tract showed only limited overlap with the TRB repertoires of T cells in blood. Across 45 or so patients, recipient CMV seropositivity and CMV reactivation were highly associated with TRB clonality; PTCy diversity was similar to CNI/methotrexate controls.

Peripheral blood samples were provided by related bone marrow donors on the day of marrow donation. Viable CD3+CD4+ or CD3+CD8+ cells that were CCR7+CD45RA+CD45RO-CD95-CD27+CD28+ were classified as naive T cells. Peripheral blood and bone marrow mononuclear cells were isolated by Ficoll-Hypaque density centrifugation and cryopreserved. FACS on a FACSAria II was used to sort CD4+ and CD8+ T cells, including the naive and memory subsets. Specimen: naive CD8+ T cells sorted from PBMCs. The clonotype comes from a man aged 35 to 55 in good health, CMV-negative, and a related stem cell transplant donor.

The DNA reads TGTGCCAGCAGCTCTGGGGAGGGCTACGAGCAGTACTTC. The resulting protein is CASSSGEGYEQYF. The rearranged segments are TRBV27 and TRBJ2-7, with TRBD2 identical over 7 junction bases. From the cysteine up to the phenylalanine, the CDR3 has a length of 13 residues. Here the CDR3 DNA is all that survives: 39 bases in frame from base 1. Germline trimming: 6 bases from V, 3 bases from J; junction bases outside gene matches: 5. Taken from the germline V gene (reference sequence), the CDR1 and CDR2 loops are MNHEY and SMNVEV.